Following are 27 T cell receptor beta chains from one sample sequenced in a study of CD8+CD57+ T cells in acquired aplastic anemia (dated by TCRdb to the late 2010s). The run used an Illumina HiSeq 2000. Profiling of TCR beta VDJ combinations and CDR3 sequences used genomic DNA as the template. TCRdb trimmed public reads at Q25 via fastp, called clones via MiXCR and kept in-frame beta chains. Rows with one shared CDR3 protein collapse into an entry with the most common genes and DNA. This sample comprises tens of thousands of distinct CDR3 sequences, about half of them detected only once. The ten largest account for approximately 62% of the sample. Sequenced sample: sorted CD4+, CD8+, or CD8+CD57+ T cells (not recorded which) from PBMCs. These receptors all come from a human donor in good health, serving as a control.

For the CDR3, the DNA is TGCAGCGTTGAAGATGGGAGGGGAAGTGGCTACACCTTC. Encoded protein: CSVEDGRGSGYTF. The chain carries TRBV29-1 and TRBJ1-2, with D tentatively TRBD1 (5 bases). V was trimmed by 0 bases and J by 7 bases, leaving 12 bases between them. CDR3 size: 13 residues. Germline CDR1 reads SQVTM; CDR2 reads ANQGSEA. The complete variable domain, with remaining parts taken from reference TRBV29-1 and TRBJ1-2, reads SAVISQKPSRDICQRGTSLTIQCQVDSQVTMMFWYRQQPGQSLTLIATANQGSEATYESGFVIDKFPISRPNLTFSTLTVSNMSPEDSSIYLCSVEDGRGSGYTFGSGTRLTVV.

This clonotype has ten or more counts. DNA for the CDR3: TGTGCCAGCAGCCGACAGGGCTCTGGAAACACCATATATTTT. As protein: CASSRQGSGNTIYF. The chain joins TRBV11-2 to TRBJ1-3, with 7 bases identical to TRBD1. Germline CDR1 reads SGHAT; CDR2 reads FQNNGV. With 5 bases clipped from V and 0 bases from J, the junction kept 1 base outside the gene matches. This CDR3 region has 14 residues.

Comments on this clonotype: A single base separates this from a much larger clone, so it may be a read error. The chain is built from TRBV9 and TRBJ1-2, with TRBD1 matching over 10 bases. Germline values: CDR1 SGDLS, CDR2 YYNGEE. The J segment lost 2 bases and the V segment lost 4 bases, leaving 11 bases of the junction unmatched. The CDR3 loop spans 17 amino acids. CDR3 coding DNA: TGTGCCAGCAGCTTTGGACAGGGGGAATGTCCCAACTATGGCTACACCTTC. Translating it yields CASSFGQGECPNYGYTF. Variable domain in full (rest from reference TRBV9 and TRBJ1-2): DSGVTQTPKHLITATGQRVTLRCSPRSGDLSVYWYQQSLDQGLQFLIQYYNGEERAKGNILERFSAQQFPDLHSELNLSSLELGDSALYFCASSFGQGECPNYGYTFGSGTRLTVV.

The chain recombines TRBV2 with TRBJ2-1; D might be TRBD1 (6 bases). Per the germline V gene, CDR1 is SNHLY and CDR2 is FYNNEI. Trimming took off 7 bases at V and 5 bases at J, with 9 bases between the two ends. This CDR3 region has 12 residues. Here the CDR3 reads CASTPGDNEQFF. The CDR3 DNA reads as TGTGCCAGCACCCCAGGGGACAATGAGCAGTTCTTC.

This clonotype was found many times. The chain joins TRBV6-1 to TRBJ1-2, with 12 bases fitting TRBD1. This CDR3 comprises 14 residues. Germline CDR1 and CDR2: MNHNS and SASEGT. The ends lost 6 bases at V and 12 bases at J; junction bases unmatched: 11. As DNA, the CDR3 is TGTGCCAGCAGGACGGGACAGGGGGCCCTCAGGGACACCTTC. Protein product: CASRTGQGALRDTF.

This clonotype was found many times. The CDR3 protein is CASSLDGAQNTEAFF. The CDR3 nucleotides are TGTGCCAGCAGCTTAGATGGGGCGCAGAACACTGAAGCTTTCTTT. The genes are TRBV11-2 and TRBJ1-1, with D perhaps matching TRBD1 (5 bases). This CDR3 is built from 15 residues. Germline CDR1 and CDR2: SGHAT and FQNNGV. V lost 0 bases and J lost 1, with 9 bases in between.

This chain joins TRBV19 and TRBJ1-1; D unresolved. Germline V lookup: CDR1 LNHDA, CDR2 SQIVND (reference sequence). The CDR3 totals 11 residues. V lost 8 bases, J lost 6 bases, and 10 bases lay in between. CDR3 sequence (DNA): TGTGCCAGTGGCGGGCACGCTGAAGCTTTCTTT. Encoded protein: CASGGHAEAFF.

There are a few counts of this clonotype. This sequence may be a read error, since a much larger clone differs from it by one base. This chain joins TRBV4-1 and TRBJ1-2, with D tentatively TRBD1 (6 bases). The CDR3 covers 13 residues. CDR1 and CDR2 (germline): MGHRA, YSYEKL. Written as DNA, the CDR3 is TGCGCCAGCAGCCCAATAGGGGGGAAGGGCTACGCCTTC. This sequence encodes CASSPIGGKGYAF.

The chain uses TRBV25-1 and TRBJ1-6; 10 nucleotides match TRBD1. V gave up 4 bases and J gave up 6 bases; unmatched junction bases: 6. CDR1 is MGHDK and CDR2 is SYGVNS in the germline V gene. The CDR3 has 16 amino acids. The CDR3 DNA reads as TGTGCCAGCAGTGGACAGGGGGCGCGGTTTAATTCACCCCTCCACTTT. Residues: CASSGQGARFNSPLHF. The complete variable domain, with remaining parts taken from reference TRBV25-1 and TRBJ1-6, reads EADIYQTPRYLVIGTGKKITLECSQTMGHDKMYWYQQDPGMELHLIHYSYGVNSTEKGDLSSESTVSRIRTEHFPLTLESARPSHTSQYLCASSGQGARFNSPLHFGNGTRLTVT.

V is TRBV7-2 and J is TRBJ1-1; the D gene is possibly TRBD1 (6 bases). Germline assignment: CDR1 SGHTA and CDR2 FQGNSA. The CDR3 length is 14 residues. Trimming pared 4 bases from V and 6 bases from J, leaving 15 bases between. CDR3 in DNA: TGTGCCAGCAGCTACTGCCGGGACAAGGCTGAAGCTTTCTTT. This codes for CASSYCRDKAEAFF.

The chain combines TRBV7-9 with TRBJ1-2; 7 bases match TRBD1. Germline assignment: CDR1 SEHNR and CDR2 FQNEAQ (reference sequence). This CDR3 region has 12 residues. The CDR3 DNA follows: TGTGCAACCGGGGAGGGGGCGGGTGGCTACACCTTC. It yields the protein CATGEGAGGYTF.

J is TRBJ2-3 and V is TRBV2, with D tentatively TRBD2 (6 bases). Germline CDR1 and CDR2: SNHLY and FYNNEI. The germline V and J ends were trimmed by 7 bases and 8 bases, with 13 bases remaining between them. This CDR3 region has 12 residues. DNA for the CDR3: TGTGCCAGCATAGGGACTGCAACTACGCAGTATTTT. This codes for CASIGTATTQYF.

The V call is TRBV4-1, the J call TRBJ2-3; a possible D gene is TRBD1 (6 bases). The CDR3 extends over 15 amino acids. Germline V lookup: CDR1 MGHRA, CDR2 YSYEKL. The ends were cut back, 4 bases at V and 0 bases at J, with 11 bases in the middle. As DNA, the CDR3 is TGCGCCAGCAGCCTCCGGGACACTAGCACAGATACGCAGTATTTT. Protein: CASSLRDTSTDTQYF.

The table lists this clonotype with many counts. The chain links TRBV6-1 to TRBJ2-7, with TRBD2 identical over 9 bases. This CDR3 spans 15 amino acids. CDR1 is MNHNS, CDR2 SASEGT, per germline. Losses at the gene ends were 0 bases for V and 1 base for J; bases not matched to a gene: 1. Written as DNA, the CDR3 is TGTGCCAGCAGTGAAGCTAGCGGGAGTTCCTACGAGCAGTACTTC. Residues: CASSEASGSSYEQYF.

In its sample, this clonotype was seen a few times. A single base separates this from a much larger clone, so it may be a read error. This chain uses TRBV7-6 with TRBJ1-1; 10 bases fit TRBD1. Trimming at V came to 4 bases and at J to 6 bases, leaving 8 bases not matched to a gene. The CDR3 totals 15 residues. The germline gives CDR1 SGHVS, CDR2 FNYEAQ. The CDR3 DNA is TGTGCCAGCAGCTCGAGGACAGGGGGAAACGCTGAAGCTTTCTTT. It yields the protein CASSSRTGGNAEAFF. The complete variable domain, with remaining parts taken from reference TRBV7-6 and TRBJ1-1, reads GAGVSQSPRYKVTKRGQDVALRCDPISGHVSLYWYRQALGQGPEFLTYFNYEAQQDKSGLPNDRFSAERPEGSISTLTIQRTEQRDSAMYRCASSSRTGGNAEAFFGQGTRLTVV.

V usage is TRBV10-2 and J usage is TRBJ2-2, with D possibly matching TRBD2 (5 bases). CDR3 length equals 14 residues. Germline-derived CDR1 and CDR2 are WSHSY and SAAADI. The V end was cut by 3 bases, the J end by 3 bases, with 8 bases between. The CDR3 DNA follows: TGCGCCAGCAGTGATTGGGGAGACACCGGGGAGCTGTTTTTT. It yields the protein CASSDWGDTGELFF.

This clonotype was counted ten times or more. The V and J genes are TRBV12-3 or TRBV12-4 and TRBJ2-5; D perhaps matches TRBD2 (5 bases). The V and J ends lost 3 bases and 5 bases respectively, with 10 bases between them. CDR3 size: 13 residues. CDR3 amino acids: CASSLVGVETQYF. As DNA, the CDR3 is TGTGCCAGCAGTTTGGTGGGAGTTGAGACCCAGTACTTC.

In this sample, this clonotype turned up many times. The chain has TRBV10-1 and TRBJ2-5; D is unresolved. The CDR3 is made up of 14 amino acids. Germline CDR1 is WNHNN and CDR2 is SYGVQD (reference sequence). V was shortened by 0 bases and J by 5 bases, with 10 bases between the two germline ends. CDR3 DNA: TGCGCCAGCAGTGAGTCGCGCGCCCCGGAGACCCAGTACTTC. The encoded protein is CASSESRAPETQYF.

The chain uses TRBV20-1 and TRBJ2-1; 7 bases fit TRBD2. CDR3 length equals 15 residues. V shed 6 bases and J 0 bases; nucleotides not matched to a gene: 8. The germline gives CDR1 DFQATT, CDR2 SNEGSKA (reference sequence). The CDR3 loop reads CSAGAGPSSYNEQFF. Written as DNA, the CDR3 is TGCAGTGCAGGAGCGGGACCGAGCTCCTACAATGAGCAGTTCTTC.

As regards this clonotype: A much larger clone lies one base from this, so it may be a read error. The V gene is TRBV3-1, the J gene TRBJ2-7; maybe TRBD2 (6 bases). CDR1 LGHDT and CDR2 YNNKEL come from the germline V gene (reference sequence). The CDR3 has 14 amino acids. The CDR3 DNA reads TGTGCCAGCAGCCAAGAACTAGCATCCTACAAGCAGTACTTC. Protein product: CASSQELASYKQYF.

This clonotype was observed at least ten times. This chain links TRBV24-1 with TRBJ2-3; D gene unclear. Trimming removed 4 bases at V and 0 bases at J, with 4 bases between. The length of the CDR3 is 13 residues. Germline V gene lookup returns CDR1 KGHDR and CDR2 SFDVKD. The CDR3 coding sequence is TGTGCCACCAGTGAGTTGAGCACAGATACGCAGTATTTT. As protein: CATSELSTDTQYF.

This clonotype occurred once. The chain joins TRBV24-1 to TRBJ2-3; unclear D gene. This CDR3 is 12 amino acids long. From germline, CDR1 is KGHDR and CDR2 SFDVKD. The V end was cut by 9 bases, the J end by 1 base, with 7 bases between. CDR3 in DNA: TGTGCCACCGGCCCTGGCACAGATACGCAGTATTTT. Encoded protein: CATGPGTDTQYF.

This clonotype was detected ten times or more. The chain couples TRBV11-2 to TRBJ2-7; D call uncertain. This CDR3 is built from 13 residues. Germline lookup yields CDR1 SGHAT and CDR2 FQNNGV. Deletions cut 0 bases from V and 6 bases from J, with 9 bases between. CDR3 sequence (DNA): TGTGCCAGCAGCTTAGAGGCATCGCTCGAGCAGTACTTC. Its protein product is CASSLEASLEQYF. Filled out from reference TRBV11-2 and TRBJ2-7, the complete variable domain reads EAGVAQSPRYKIIEKRQSVAFWCNPISGHATLYWYQQILGQGPKLLIQFQNNGVVDDSQLPKDRFSAERLKGVDSTLKIQPAKLEDSAVYLCASSLEASLEQYFGPGTRLTVT.

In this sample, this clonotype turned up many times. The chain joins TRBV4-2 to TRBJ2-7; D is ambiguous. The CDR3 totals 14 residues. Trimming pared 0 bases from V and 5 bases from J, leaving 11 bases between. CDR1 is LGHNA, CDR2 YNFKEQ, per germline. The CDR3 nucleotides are TGTGCCAGCAGCCAAGATGGTAAAGGGCACGAGCAGTACTTC. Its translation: CASSQDGKGHEQYF.

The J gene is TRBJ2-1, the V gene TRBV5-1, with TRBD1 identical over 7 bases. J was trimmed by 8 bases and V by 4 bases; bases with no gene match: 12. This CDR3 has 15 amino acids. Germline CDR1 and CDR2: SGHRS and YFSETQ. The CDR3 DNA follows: TGCGCCAGCAGCCAAACAGGGGTTTCGTTGGATGAGCAGTTCTTC. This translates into CASSQTGVSLDEQFF.

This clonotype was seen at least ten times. The DNA for the CDR3 is TGTGCCAGCAGTGACTCGTCTCTAGCATCCAGCACAGATACGCAGTATTTT. Residues: CASSDSSLASSTDTQYF. The chain is built from TRBV6-4 and TRBJ2-3, with D perhaps matching TRBD2 (5 bases). CDR1 is MRHNA and CDR2 is SNTAGT in the germline V gene. The germline V and J ends were trimmed by 0 bases and 0 bases, with 13 bases remaining between them. The CDR3 sequence is 17 residues long.

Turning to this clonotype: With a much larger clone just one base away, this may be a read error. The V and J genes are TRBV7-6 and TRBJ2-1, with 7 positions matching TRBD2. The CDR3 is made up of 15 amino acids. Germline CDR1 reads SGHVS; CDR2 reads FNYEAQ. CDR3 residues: CASSLWAGDGNGQFF. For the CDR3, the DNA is TGTGCCAGCAGCCTTTGGGCGGGGGATGGCAATGGGCAGTTCTTC.